The TCR beta chain under discussion was sequenced for a study of blood T cell repertoires in COVID-19. Study details: Acute and convalescent COVID-19 samples came from the United States, Italy and Spain. T cells, B-cell-depleted T cells, or PBMCs supplied cDNA or gDNA.

V lost 4 bases to trimming and J lost 2 bases, with 12 bases between them. The germline gives CDR1 SGHVS, CDR2 FNYEAQ. The CDR3 is 15 amino acids. Original handling: How many nucleated cells were present was estimated from reference gene primer amplification. Data came from immunoSEQ multiplex PCR; TCRdb stores just in-frame clones and leaves some out. D and trimming were read from the DNA, whereas the V and J calls and clone size are those reported in that table. The sample holds 200,000 to 250,000 clones, 65% to 85% seen once. Sequencing input: peripheral blood. This sequence was found in a human donor in a cohort sampled during active COVID-19. The V call is TRBV7-6, the J call TRBJ1-3; maybe TRBD1 (5 bases). The CDR3 sequence is CASSSNDRAGNTIYF. The CDR3, as DNA: TGTGCCAGCAGCTCAAACGACAGAGCTGGAAACACCATATATTTT.